Listed below are T cell receptor beta chains from one sample, sequenced in a study of blood T cell repertoires in COVID-19. Sequencing used immunoSEQ multiplex PCR; TCRdb keeps in-frame clones, though not all of them. This table holds 140,000 to 150,000 clones, around 80% found once. Sequencing was carried out using peripheral blood. The receptor set was obtained from a woman between 45 and 65 years old with acute or convalescent COVID-19. Both conserved end residues are part of each CDR3. The D gene is left open where the match is weak. Rows may omit the clone size; those that give it use once, few, many or a size class.

>TRBJ1-1|-|TRBV30|few
CALDRTENTEAFF
TGTGCCTTGGACAGAACCGAGAACACTGAAGCTTTCTTT
>TRBJ2-5|TRBD2|TRBV28|once
CASSLLAGGGETQYF
TGTGCCAGCAGTTTACTAGCGGGGGGGGGCGAGACCCAGTACTTC
>TRBJ1-4|TRBD1|TRBV28|-
CASSQGAREKLFF
TGTGCCAGCAGTCAGGGGGCGCGAGAAAAACTGTTTTTT
>TRBJ1-2|-|TRBV12-3/TRBV12-4|-
CASSFSGSYGYTF
TGTGCCAGCAGTTTTTCAGGGTCTTATGGCTACACCTTC
>TRBJ2-3|TRBD2|TRBV5-1|-
CASSLASSGGLTDTQYF
TGCGCCAGCAGCTTGGCCTCTAGCGGGGGCCTCACAGATACGCAGTATTTT
>TRBJ1-3|TRBD1|TRBV9|-
CASSGQGTGNTIYF
TGTGCCAGCAGCGGACAGGGGACTGGAAACACCATATATTTT
>TRBJ1-4|-|TRBV19|few
CASSQWATIGGNEKLFF
TGTGCCAGTAGTCAATGGGCGACAATCGGGGGTAATGAAAAACTGTTTTTT
>TRBJ1-1|TRBD1|TRBV11-1|-
CASSSRDRADTEAFF
TGTGCCAGCAGCTCCAGGGACAGGGCGGACACTGAAGCTTTCTTT
>TRBJ2-1|-|TRBV9|few
CASSEGEGDNEQFF
TGTGCCAGCAGCGAGGGAGAGGGGGACAATGAGCAGTTCTTC
>TRBJ2-1|TRBD2|TRBV10-3|-
CAISELGTSGGRREQFF
TGTGCCATCAGTGAGTTAGGGACTAGCGGGGGGAGACGTGAGCAGTTCTTC
>TRBJ2-6|-|TRBV21-1|-
CARLSRGGPSYSGANVLTF
TGTGCCAGACTCTCGCGGGGGGGGCCTTCCTACTCTGGGGCCAACGTCCTGACTTTC
>TRBJ1-1|TRBD1|TRBV28|few
CASGDRVVAFF
TGTGCCAGCGGCGACAGGGTAGTAGCTTTCTTT
>TRBJ1-2|TRBD1|TRBV19|-
CASSKTGDNGYTF
TGTGCCAGTAGTAAGACAGGGGATAATGGCTACACCTTC
>TRBJ1-2|TRBD1|TRBV6-2/TRBV6-3|-
CASSSSGTGYGYTF
TGTGCCAGCAGCTCGTCCGGGACAGGCTATGGCTACACCTTC
>TRBJ1-5|TRBD1|TRBV27|-
CASSLGTGKQPQHF
TGTGCCAGCAGTCTGGGGACAGGGAAGCAGCCCCAGCATTTT
>TRBJ1-3|-|TRBV27|-
CASSLSGRSSGNTIYF
TGTGCCAGCAGTTTATCGGGGCGGAGCTCTGGAAACACCATATATTTT
>TRBJ1-1|-|TRBV5-6|-
CASSSYHRVTEAFF
TGTGCCAGCAGCTCCTATCACAGGGTTACTGAAGCTTTCTTT
>TRBJ2-2|TRBD1|TRBV2|-
CASSPQGGANTGELFF
TGTGCCAGCAGTCCACAAGGGGGCGCGAACACCGGGGAGCTGTTTTTT
>TRBJ2-3|-|TRBV4-3|-
CASSRSNTDTQYF
TGCGCCAGCAGCCGATCTAACACAGATACGCAGTATTTT
>TRBJ1-4|TRBD1|TRBV7-9|-
CASSLGQGSFRKLFF
TGTGCCAGCAGCTTAGGACAGGGCTCTTTTCGAAAACTGTTTTTT
>TRBJ2-3|TRBD2|TRBV20-1|-
CSASGAGGQADTQYF
TGCAGTGCTAGTGGCGCGGGGGGGCAGGCGGATACGCAGTATTTT
>TRBJ1-2|-|TRBV10-3|-
CAISDRGDYGYTF
TGTGCCATCAGTGACAGGGGCGACTATGGCTACACCTTC
>TRBJ2-7|-|TRBV19|-
CASSIATDLYF
TGTGCCAGTAGTATTGCGACTGATTTGTACTTC
>TRBJ1-3|-|TRBV6-2/TRBV6-3|-
CASSYRGALTSGNTIYF
TGTGCCAGCAGTTACCGCGGGGCCCTTACCTCTGGAAACACCATATATTTT
>TRBJ2-7|-|TRBV6-2/TRBV6-3|-
CASSDNYEQYF
TGTGCCAGCAGTGACAACTACGAGCAGTACTTC
>TRBJ1-6|TRBD1|TRBV6-2/TRBV6-3|-
CASSLQGAASPLHF
TGTGCCAGCAGTTTACAGGGGGCAGCTTCACCCCTCCACTTT
>TRBJ1-2|-|TRBV5-1|-
CASSNLFQGGGYTF
TGCGCCAGCAGCAACCTATTTCAGGGTGGTGGCTACACCTTC
>TRBJ2-2|TRBD2|TRBV7-2|few
CASSFGAGLAGELFF
TGTGCCAGCAGCTTTGGAGCGGGGCTTGCCGGGGAGCTGTTTTTT
>TRBJ1-5|-|TRBV5-3|-
CARSLDFGDSNQPQHF
TGTGCCAGAAGCTTGGACTTCGGGGATAGCAATCAGCCCCAGCATTTT
>TRBJ1-2|-|TRBV6-5|-
CASTPVAGGYGYTF
TGTGCCAGCACTCCCGTGGCAGGAGGTTATGGCTACACCTTC